The source of this TCR beta chain is a study of T cell responses to AZD1222 COVID-19 vaccine. Clones were read by immunoSEQ multiplex PCR, and TCRdb kept only the in-frame ones, dropping some. The sample holds about 150,000 clones, approximately 83% seen once. Comments on this clone: Its target is not known.

Study results and limitations: Nearly half of the spike-specific TCRs reportedly recognize variant regions that carry no mutations. Repertoire samples came only from after the peak T cell response. White British people made up most donors, females outnumbered males, and clonal diversity was possibly underestimated.

The source of this sequence is an adult in good health. Sequences were derived from peripheral blood, sampled on day 0 of AZD1222 vaccination.

CDR3 bases: TGCGCCAGCAGTGGGTATGGGAGCGGAGGCACAGATACGCAGTATTTT. Its translation is CASSGYGSGGTDTQYF. The J gene is TRBJ2-3, the V gene TRBV10-2, with D possibly TRBD2 on 5 matching bases. The CDR3 loop spans 16 amino acids. Trimming took off 4 bases at V and 1 base at J, with 15 bases between the two ends. Germline V gene sequence: CDR1 WSHSY, CDR2 SAAADI.